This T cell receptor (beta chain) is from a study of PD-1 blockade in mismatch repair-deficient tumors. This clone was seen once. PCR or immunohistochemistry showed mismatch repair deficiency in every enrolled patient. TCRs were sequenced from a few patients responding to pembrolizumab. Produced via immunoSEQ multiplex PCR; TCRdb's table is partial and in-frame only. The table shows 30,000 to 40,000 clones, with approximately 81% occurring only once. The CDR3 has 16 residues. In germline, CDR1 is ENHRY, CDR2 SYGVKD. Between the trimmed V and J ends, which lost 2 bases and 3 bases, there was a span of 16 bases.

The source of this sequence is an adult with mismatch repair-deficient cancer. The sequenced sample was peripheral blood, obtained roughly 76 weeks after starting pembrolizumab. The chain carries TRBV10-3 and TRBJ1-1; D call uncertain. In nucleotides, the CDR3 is TGTGCCATCAGTGAGGGTCAGGCCTTTTTTGACACTGAAGCTTTCTTT. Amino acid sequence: CAISEGQAFFDTEAFF.